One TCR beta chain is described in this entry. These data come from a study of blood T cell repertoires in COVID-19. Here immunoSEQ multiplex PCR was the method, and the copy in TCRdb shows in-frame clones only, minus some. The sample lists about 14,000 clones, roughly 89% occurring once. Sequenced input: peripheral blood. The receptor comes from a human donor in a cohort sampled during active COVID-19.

CDR3 region: CAISPGTGLSGANVLTF. CDR3 coding DNA: TGTGCCATCAGTCCCGGGACTGGCCTCTCTGGGGCCAACGTCCTGACTTTC. The chain links TRBV10-3 to TRBJ2-6, with D possibly being TRBD2 (6 bases). The germline V gene encodes CDR1 ENHRY and CDR2 SYGVKD. V shed 5 bases and J shed 0 bases, with 14 bases lying between them. The CDR3 has 17 amino acids.